These 23 T cell receptor beta chains came from one sample sequenced in a study of blood T cell repertoires in COVID-19. TCRdb's table, derived via immunoSEQ multiplex PCR, lists solely in-frame clones and lacks some. Of roughly 260,000 clones listed, about 89% are singletons. The sample taken for sequencing was peripheral blood. Source of these receptors: a man aged 40-49 years who had recovered from COVID-19.

This clone was counted a single time. The rearrangement links TRBV2 to TRBJ2-2, with D perhaps matching TRBD1 (6 bases). The CDR3 runs 16 residues. The germline V and J ends were trimmed by 4 bases and 4 bases, with 16 bases remaining between them. Per germline, CDR1 SNHLY and CDR2 FYNNEI. In nucleotides, the CDR3 is TGTGCCAGCAGTGGTCAGGGGATGTTGGCCACCGGGGAGCTGTTTTTT. Translated, it gives CASSGQGMLATGELFF.

This chain joins TRBV19 and TRBJ1-1; tentative D call: TRBD1 (6 bases). Trimming removed 3 bases from V and 2 bases from J, with 19 bases in between. The germline V gene encodes CDR1 LNHDA and CDR2 SQIVND (reference sequence). The CDR3 loop spans 17 amino acids. The chain's CDR3 is CASSIGTGTGLNTEAFF. In nucleotides, the CDR3 is TGTGCCAGTAGTATTGGCACAGGGACGGGCCTCAACACTGAAGCTTTCTTT.

This sequence joins TRBV27 and TRBJ2-7; D may be TRBD1 (5 bases). CDR1 and CDR2 (germline): MNHEY, SMNVEV (reference sequence). Trimming took off 2 bases at V and 5 bases at J, with 16 bases between the two ends. This CDR3 spans 15 amino acids. CDR3: CASSLGRQKGDEQYF. In DNA form, the CDR3 reads TGTGCCAGCAGTTTAGGTAGGCAAAAAGGGGACGAGCAGTACTTC.

CDR3 nucleotide sequence: TGTGCCACCAGCAGAGCTGAACAGGGATGGGGATCACCCCTCCACTTT. It is translated as CATSRAEQGWGSPLHF. V and J are TRBV15 and TRBJ1-6; tentatively, D is TRBD1 (6 bases). V dropped 1 base and J dropped 10 bases, with 17 bases sitting between them. This CDR3 region has 16 residues. Germline V gene data show CDR1 as LNHNV and CDR2 as YYDKDF (reference sequence).

The chain links TRBV9 to TRBJ2-5; 7 nucleotides match TRBD2. Losses at the gene ends were 2 bases for V and 0 bases for J; bases not matched to a gene: 10. Germline V gene lookup returns CDR1 SGDLS and CDR2 YYNGEE. This CDR3 has 17 amino acids. CDR3 region: CASSVEVGLQYQETQYF. CDR3 DNA: TGTGCCAGCAGCGTCGAGGTGGGACTACAGTACCAAGAGACCCAGTACTTC.

The V call is TRBV2, the J call TRBJ2-1; TRBD2 matches 9 bases. The CDR3 contains 13 residues. The trim removed 7 bases at V and 5 bases at J, leaving 3 bases unmatched. Germline lookup yields CDR1 SNHLY and CDR2 FYNNEI. In DNA, the CDR3 is TGTGCCAGCATGACTAGCGGAAACAATGAGCAGTTCTTC. Encoded protein: CASMTSGNNEQFF.

The V call is TRBV29-1, the J call TRBJ2-2; D perhaps matches TRBD1 (7 bases). The V end lost 6 bases, the J end lost 2 bases, and 19 bases lay between the germline ends. The CDR3 runs 16 residues. Germline V gives CDR1 SQVTM, CDR2 ANQGSEA. The CDR3 here is CSVENQGGINTGELFF. The CDR3, as DNA: TGCAGCGTCGAAAATCAGGGGGGAATAAACACCGGGGAGCTGTTTTTT.

The V call is TRBV9, the J call TRBJ2-1; 8 nucleotides match TRBD1. Unmatched junction bases numbered 11, after V lost 3 bases and J lost 3 bases. Germline CDR1 reads SGDLS; CDR2 reads YYNGEE. The CDR3 totals 17 residues. The CDR3 bases are TGTGCCAGCAGCGACAAGCACAGGGGGATCAACTACAATGAGCAGTTCTTC. Translation: CASSDKHRGINYNEQFF.

This chain connects TRBV5-1 to TRBJ1-6; 7 nucleotides match TRBD1. The germline V gene has CDR1 SGHRS and CDR2 YFSETQ. Unmatched junction bases numbered 9, after V lost 8 bases and J lost 10 bases. This CDR3 spans 13 amino acids. The CDR3 loop reads CASSDLQGSPLHF. The DNA for the CDR3 is TGCGCCAGTAGTGATCTACAGGGGTCACCCCTCCACTTT.

This clone was detected only once. The chain couples TRBV5-6 to TRBJ1-2, with D possibly TRBD1 on 5 matching bases. Per germline, CDR1 SGHDT and CDR2 YYEEEE. With 1 base removed from V and 4 bases from J, the gap between germline ends came to 14 bases. The CDR3 loop spans 15 amino acids. The CDR3 sequence is CASSLLAGGSYGYTF. The CDR3 DNA is TGTGCCAGCAGCTTGTTGGCGGGGGGATCCTATGGCTACACCTTC.

The CDR3 region is CASSFNNGGGETQYF. The CDR3 DNA sequence: TGTGCCAGCAGCTTTAATAACGGGGGAGGAGAGACCCAGTACTTC. The chain carries TRBV11-2 and TRBJ2-5; D is perhaps TRBD2 (6 bases). The CDR3 sequence is 15 residues long. V lost 3 bases and J lost 4, with 15 bases in between. In germline, CDR1 is SGHAT, CDR2 FQNNGV.

This sequence joins TRBV29-1 and TRBJ2-2, with TRBD2 as a possible D gene (5 bases). The germline CDR1 and CDR2 sequences are SQVTM and ANQGSEA. The CDR3 is 16 amino acids. Trimming pared 2 bases from V and 4 bases from J, leaving 17 bases between. CDR3: CSVENLSGPSTGELFF. DNA of the CDR3: TGCAGCGTTGAAAATCTAAGCGGCCCGAGCACCGGGGAGCTGTTTTTT.

This clone has a single count. The gene calls are TRBV11-2 and TRBJ1-4; TRBD1 aligns across 8 bases. The V and J ends lost 1 base and 7 bases, in that order; junction bases with no gene match: 5. Germline V gives CDR1 SGHAT, CDR2 FQNNGV. The CDR3 extends over 15 amino acids. The CDR3 sequence: CASSLGGTGFEKLFF. The CDR3 nucleotides read TGTGCCAGCAGCTTAGGGGGGACAGGATTTGAAAAACTGTTTTTT.

The J gene is TRBJ1-2, the V gene TRBV11-2, with TRBD1 matching 8 bases. V shed 3 bases, J shed 2 bases, and the junction held 17 bases outside the gene matches. The CDR3 has 19 residues. Germline CDR1 SGHAT, CDR2 FQNNGV. The DNA for the CDR3 is TGTGCCAGCAGCTTTACGGACTGGCAGGGGGCTCAAAGCAACTATGGCTACACCTTC. This encodes CASSFTDWQGAQSNYGYTF.

The chain links TRBV7-9 to TRBJ2-7, with 10 bases fitting TRBD2. The CDR3 runs to 16 residues. The V gene end was trimmed by 5 bases and the J gene end by 3 bases; junction bases not matched to a gene: 10. From germline, CDR1 is SEHNR and CDR2 FQNEAQ (reference sequence). CDR3 coding DNA: TGTGCCAGCAGCCCAGACCTAGCGGGGGACCTCTACGAGCAGTACTTC. It codes for CASSPDLAGDLYEQYF.

The chain combines TRBV5-6 with TRBJ1-2; D gene ambiguous. This CDR3 is built from 15 residues. Trimming cost V 2 bases and J 4 bases, with 15 bases left between them. The germline CDR1 and CDR2 sequences are SGHDT and YYEEEE. CDR3 in amino acids: CASSFNTRFGYGYTF. In DNA, the CDR3 is TGTGCCAGCAGCTTTAACACCCGTTTTGGCTATGGCTACACCTTC.

The chain carries TRBV19 and TRBJ2-3, with 12 bases aligning to TRBD2. Per the germline V gene, CDR1 is LNHDA and CDR2 is SQIVND (reference sequence). Germline trimming cut 5 bases from V and 5 bases from J; bases unmatched to any gene: 5. This CDR3 is built from 15 residues. Here the CDR3 reads CASSPSGGAIDTQYF. The CDR3 nucleotides are TGTGCCAGTAGTCCTAGCGGGGGGGCCATAGATACGCAGTATTTT. The whole variable domain, filled in from reference TRBV19 and TRBJ2-3, reads DGGITQSPKYLFRKEGQNVTLSCEQNLNHDAMYWYRQDPGQGLRLIYYSQIVNDFQKGDIAEGYSVSREKKESFPLTVTSAQKNPTAFYLCASSPSGGAIDTQYFGPGTRLTVL.

The chain couples TRBV3-1 (or the pseudogene TRBV3-2) to TRBJ2-3; 13 nucleotides line up with TRBD2. The germline V gene encodes CDR1 LGHDT and CDR2 YNNKEL (reference sequence). Losses at the gene ends were 1 base for V and 11 bases for J; bases not matched to a gene: 6. This CDR3 region has 15 residues. The CDR3 DNA reads TGTGCCAGCAGCCAAGCCGGGACTAGCGGGATTAGGCAGTATTTT. Its protein is CASSQAGTSGIRQYF.

This clone was picked up one time. The rearrangement joins TRBV15 to TRBJ2-7; 7 bases match TRBD1. With V trimmed by 5 bases and J by 3 bases, 10 bases remained unmatched. Germline V gene data show CDR1 as LNHNV and CDR2 as YYDKDF (reference sequence). The CDR3 runs to 15 residues. The CDR3 protein is CATSPTDRRYYEQYF. CDR3 nucleotide sequence: TGTGCCACCAGCCCAACGGACAGGCGTTACTACGAGCAGTACTTC.

This clone was counted once. This chain links TRBV18 with TRBJ2-4; 7 nucleotides line up with TRBD2. Germline lookup yields CDR1 KGHSH and CDR2 LQKENI. This CDR3 region has 16 residues. The trim removed 2 bases at V and 6 bases at J, leaving 10 bases unmatched. CDR3 DNA: TGTGCCAGCTCACCATATTTACGGGGGGACGTAAACATTCAGTACTTC. Protein product: CASSPYLRGDVNIQYF. Using reference TRBV18 and TRBJ2-4 for the parts outside the CDR3, the full variable domain is NAGVMQNPRHLVRRRGQEARLRCSPMKGHSHVYWYRQLPEEGLKFMVYLQKENIIDESGMPKERFSAEFPKEGPSILRIQQVVRGDSAAYFCASSPYLRGDVNIQYFGAGTRLSVL.

This sequence joins TRBV21-1 and TRBJ1-2; TRBD1, the D gene given by the table, was not confirmed from the DNA. TRBV21-1 is a known pseudogene. This CDR3 spans 16 amino acids. CDR3 bases: TGTGCCAGCAGCAAAGGGGTCAGGGCCTTGGGCTATGGCTACACCTTC. This encodes CASSKGVRALGYGYTF.

The V and J genes are TRBV7-3 and TRBJ2-1; the match to TRBD2 covers 7 bases. The length of the CDR3 is 15 residues. After removal of 4 bases from V and 4 bases from J, the junction contained 7 bases not matched to a gene. Germline V gene sequence: CDR1 SGHTA, CDR2 FQGTGA. CDR3 loop: CASSSSGTVYNEQFF. The CDR3 coding sequence is TGTGCCAGCAGCTCCAGCGGGACGGTTTACAATGAGCAGTTCTTC.

There are a few counts of this clone. This chain connects TRBV2 to TRBJ2-7; perhaps TRBD1 as D (6 bases). Per the germline V gene, CDR1 is SNHLY and CDR2 is FYNNEI. The CDR3 contains 12 residues. Deletions cut 8 bases from V and 6 bases from J, with 14 bases between. For the CDR3, the DNA is TGTGCCAGCCACAGGACAGTTCCCGAGCAGTACTTC. Protein sequence: CASHRTVPEQYF.